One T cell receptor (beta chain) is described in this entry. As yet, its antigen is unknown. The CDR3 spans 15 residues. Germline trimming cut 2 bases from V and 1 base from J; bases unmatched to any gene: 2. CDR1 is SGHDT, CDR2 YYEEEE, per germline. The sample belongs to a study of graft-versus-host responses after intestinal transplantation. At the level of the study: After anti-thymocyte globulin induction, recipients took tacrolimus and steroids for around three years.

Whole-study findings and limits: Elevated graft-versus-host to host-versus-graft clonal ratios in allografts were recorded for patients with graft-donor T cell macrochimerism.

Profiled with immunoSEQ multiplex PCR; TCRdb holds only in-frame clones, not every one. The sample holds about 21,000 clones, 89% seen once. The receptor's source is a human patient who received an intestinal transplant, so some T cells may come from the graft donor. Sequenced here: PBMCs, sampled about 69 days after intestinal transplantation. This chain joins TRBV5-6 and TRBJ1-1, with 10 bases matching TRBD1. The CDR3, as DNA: TGTGCCAGCAGCTTTGGGGACAGGGGGAACACTGAAGCTTTCTTT. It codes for CASSFGDRGNTEAFF.